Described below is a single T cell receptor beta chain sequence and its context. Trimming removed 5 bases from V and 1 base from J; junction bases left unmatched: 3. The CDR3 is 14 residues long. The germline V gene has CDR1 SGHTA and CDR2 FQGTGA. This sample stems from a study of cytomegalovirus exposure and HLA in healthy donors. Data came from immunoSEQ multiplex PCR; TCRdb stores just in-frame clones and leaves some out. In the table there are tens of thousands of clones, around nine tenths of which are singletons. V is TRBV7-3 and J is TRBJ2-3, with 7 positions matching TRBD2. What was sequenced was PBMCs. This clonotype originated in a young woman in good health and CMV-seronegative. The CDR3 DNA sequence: TGTGCCAGCAGCGGGGGGGGAGGCACAGATACGCAGTATTTT. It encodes CASSGGGGTDTQYF.